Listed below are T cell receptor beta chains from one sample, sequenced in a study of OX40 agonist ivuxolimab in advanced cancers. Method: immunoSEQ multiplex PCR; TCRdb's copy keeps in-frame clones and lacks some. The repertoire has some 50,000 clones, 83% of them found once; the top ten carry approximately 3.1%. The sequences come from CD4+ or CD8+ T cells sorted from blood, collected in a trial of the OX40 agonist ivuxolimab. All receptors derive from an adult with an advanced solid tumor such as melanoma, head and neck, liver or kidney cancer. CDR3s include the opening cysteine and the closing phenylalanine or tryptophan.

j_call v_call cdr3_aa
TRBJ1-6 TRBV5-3 CARSNLIRSSSYNSPLHF
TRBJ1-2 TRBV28 CASSSERRGYTF
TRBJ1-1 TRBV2 CASSDPDTEAFF
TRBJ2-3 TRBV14 CASSLSVDTQYF
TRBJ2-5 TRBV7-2 CASSLGLAGGQETQYF
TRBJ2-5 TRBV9 CASSVAPQGGRETQYF
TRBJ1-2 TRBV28 CASSLNYGYTF
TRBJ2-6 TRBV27 CASSFQGPHSGANVLTF
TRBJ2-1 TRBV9 CASSVGLASYNEQFF
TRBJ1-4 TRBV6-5 CASSYSGPDEKLFF
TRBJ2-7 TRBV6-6 CASLRGGSSYEQYF
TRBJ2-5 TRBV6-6 CASKNRDRLQETQYF
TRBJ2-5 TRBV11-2 CASSLGLTEETQYF
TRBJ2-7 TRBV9 CASSVGSGREQYF
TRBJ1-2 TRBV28 CASFNYGYTF
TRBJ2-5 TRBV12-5 CASGLGGLAGVQETQYF
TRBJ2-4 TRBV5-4 CASSLQGQAYIQYF
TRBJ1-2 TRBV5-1 CASSLEGQGGYTF
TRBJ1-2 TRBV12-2 CASRPPPGQGGDGYTF
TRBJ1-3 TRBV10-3 CAINPGTFAGNTIYF
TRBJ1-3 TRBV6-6 CASRARDRGNTIYF
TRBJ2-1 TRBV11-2 CASSLDPGGHNEQFF
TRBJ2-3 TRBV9 CASSGTASTDTQYF
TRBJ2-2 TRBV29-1 CSAIPGHTNTGELFF
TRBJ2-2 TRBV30 CACYGGPSVDTGELFF
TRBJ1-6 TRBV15 CATSADSYNSPLHF
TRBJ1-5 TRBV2 CASSEVLGAKQPQHF
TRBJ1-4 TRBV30 CAWSGQGEKLFF
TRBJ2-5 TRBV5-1 CASSLSPGRQETQYF
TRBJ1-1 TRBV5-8 CASGDRGRTAEAFF
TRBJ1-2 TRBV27 CASSSDREGYGYTF
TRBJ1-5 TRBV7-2 CASSTEGTGSSNQPQHF
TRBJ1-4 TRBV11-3 CASSGSDEKLFF
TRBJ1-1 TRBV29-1 CSATRGARGTEAFF
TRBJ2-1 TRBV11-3 CASSQRPAASGNEQFF
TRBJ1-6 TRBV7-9 CASSLGQGGISPLHF
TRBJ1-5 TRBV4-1 CASSQGWGDSNQPQHF
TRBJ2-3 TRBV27 CASSFKSGPSDDTQYF
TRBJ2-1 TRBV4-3 CASSHGTGTDYYEQFF
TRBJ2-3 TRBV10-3 CAISGGDGGTDTQYF
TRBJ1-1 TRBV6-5 CASSYSRLGGETEAFF
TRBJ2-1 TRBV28 CASSPGGATSYNEQFF
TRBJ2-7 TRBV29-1 CSVQGVGYEQYF
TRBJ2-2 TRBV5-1 CASSLEVGNTGELFF
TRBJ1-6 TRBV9 CASSVVGTGDSPLHF
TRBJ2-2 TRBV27 CASSSGYGELFF
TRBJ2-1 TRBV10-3 CATRIYGNEQFF
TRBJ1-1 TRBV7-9 CASSSILTGFNTEAFF